The rows below give T cell receptor beta chains drawn from one sample of a study of blood T cell repertoires in COVID-19. Clones were read by immunoSEQ multiplex PCR, and TCRdb kept only the in-frame ones, dropping some. The profile shows under 300,000 clones, just over 90% of them singletons. Material for sequencing was PBMCs or T cells enriched from blood (not recorded which). The receptor set was obtained from a woman under 30 who had recovered from COVID-19. Each CDR3 is given with its conserved first and last residue. Each record gives: D gene, V gene, clone size, J gene, CDR3 DNA, CDR3 protein. The D gene is left open where the match is weak. Clone sizes are given selectively: once, few, many, or a class where the clone is expanded.

D gene: NA
V gene: TRBV3-1/TRBV3-2
clone size: once
J gene: TRBJ1-2
CDR3 DNA: TGTGCCAGCAGCCCACCGACAGCCTATGGCTACACCTTC
CDR3 protein: CASSPPTAYGYTF

D gene: TRBD2
V gene: TRBV6-4
clone size: NA
J gene: TRBJ2-2
CDR3 DNA: TGTGCCAGCAGTGACTCTGGGACTAGCCCGGCCGGGGAGCTGTTTTTT
CDR3 protein: CASSDSGTSPAGELFF

D gene: NA
V gene: TRBV27
clone size: NA
J gene: TRBJ1-2
CDR3 DNA: TGTGCCAGCAGTTTCGCAGGGGCTGGGAACTATGGCTACACCTTC
CDR3 protein: CASSFAGAGNYGYTF

D gene: NA
V gene: TRBV7-9
clone size: NA
J gene: TRBJ1-5
CDR3 DNA: TGTGCCAGCAGCTTAGGGGCCAATCAGCCCCAGCATTTT
CDR3 protein: CASSLGANQPQHF

D gene: TRBD2
V gene: TRBV9
clone size: NA
J gene: TRBJ2-5
CDR3 DNA: TGTGCCAGCAGCGTGACGGGGGGACAAGAGACCCAGTACTTC
CDR3 protein: CASSVTGGQETQYF

D gene: NA
V gene: TRBV7-2
clone size: NA
J gene: TRBJ2-5
CDR3 DNA: TGTGCCAGCAGCTTAAACCCCCAATCGGTTGGAGAGACCCAGTACTTC
CDR3 protein: CASSLNPQSVGETQYF

D gene: NA
V gene: TRBV23-1
clone size: NA
J gene: TRBJ2-3
CDR3 DNA: TGCGCCAGCACCGTGGGGACTGGCACAGATACGCAGTATTTT
CDR3 protein: CASTVGTGTDTQYF

D gene: TRBD1
V gene: TRBV9
clone size: NA
J gene: TRBJ1-2
CDR3 DNA: TGTGCCAGCAGCGTAGAAGGGGGCCTCTCCTATGGCTACACCTTC
CDR3 protein: CASSVEGGLSYGYTF

D gene: NA
V gene: TRBV28
clone size: NA
J gene: TRBJ1-5
CDR3 DNA: TGTGCCAGCAGTTTAGACACCAGAAGACAGCCCCAGCATTTT
CDR3 protein: CASSLDTRRQPQHF

D gene: NA
V gene: TRBV10-3
clone size: NA
J gene: TRBJ1-2
CDR3 DNA: TGTGCCATCAGTGACTACAGCCCTAACTATGGCTACACCTTC
CDR3 protein: CAISDYSPNYGYTF

D gene: NA
V gene: TRBV9
clone size: NA
J gene: TRBJ1-3
CDR3 DNA: TGTGCCAGCAGCGGAGTCGGAGCCTCTGGAAACACCATATATTTT
CDR3 protein: CASSGVGASGNTIYF

D gene: NA
V gene: TRBV5-8
clone size: NA
J gene: TRBJ1-5
CDR3 DNA: TGTGCCAGCAGCTGGGGACAAATTGGCCTCAGCAATCAGCCCCAGCATTTT
CDR3 protein: CASSWGQIGLSNQPQHF

D gene: TRBD1
V gene: TRBV2
clone size: NA
J gene: TRBJ1-1
CDR3 DNA: TGTGCCAGCAGTGTGTCAGAAAGGGGACAGGGGGGAGGGATGAACACTGAAGCTTTCTTT
CDR3 protein: CASSVSERGQGGGMNTEAFF

D gene: NA
V gene: TRBV18
clone size: NA
J gene: TRBJ1-3
CDR3 DNA: TGTGCCAGCTCACCACCGGCAGCGTCTGGAAACACCATATATTTT
CDR3 protein: CASSPPAASGNTIYF

D gene: NA
V gene: TRBV7-9
clone size: NA
J gene: TRBJ2-1
CDR3 DNA: TGTGCCAGCAGCTTGGGACAAGAGGAGACTGAGCAGTTCTTC
CDR3 protein: CASSLGQEETEQFF

D gene: NA
V gene: TRBV6-5
clone size: NA
J gene: TRBJ2-7
CDR3 DNA: TGTGCCAGCACACACAGGGAACACTACGAGCAGTACTTC
CDR3 protein: CASTHREHYEQYF

D gene: NA
V gene: TRBV6-1
clone size: NA
J gene: TRBJ1-5
CDR3 DNA: TGTGCCAGCAGTGAAAGGACAGAGAATCAGCCCCAGCATTTT
CDR3 protein: CASSERTENQPQHF

D gene: TRBD1
V gene: TRBV28
clone size: NA
J gene: TRBJ1-2
CDR3 DNA: TGTGCCAGCAGTCCCCCACAGGGGGCCAGGGATGGCTACACCTTC
CDR3 protein: CASSPPQGARDGYTF

D gene: TRBD1
V gene: TRBV7-2
clone size: NA
J gene: TRBJ1-3
CDR3 DNA: TGTGCCAGCAGCCATTCAGGGGGCTCTGGAAACACCATATATTTT
CDR3 protein: CASSHSGGSGNTIYF

D gene: TRBD2
V gene: TRBV4-1
clone size: NA
J gene: TRBJ2-4
CDR3 DNA: TGCGCCAGCAGCCGACCGGGACTAGCGGGGGAGGGTATTCAGTACTTC
CDR3 protein: CASSRPGLAGEGIQYF

D gene: TRBD2
V gene: TRBV19
clone size: NA
J gene: TRBJ2-1
CDR3 DNA: TGTGCCAGTAGGAATCTAGCGGGGGGGCGTCGGAGCAATGAGCAGTTCTTC
CDR3 protein: CASRNLAGGRRSNEQFF

D gene: NA
V gene: TRBV14
clone size: NA
J gene: TRBJ2-1
CDR3 DNA: TGTGCCAGCAGCCAAATGGCGGGACTCGTAAACAATGAGCAGTTCTTC
CDR3 protein: CASSQMAGLVNNEQFF

D gene: NA
V gene: TRBV5-1
clone size: NA
J gene: TRBJ2-5
CDR3 DNA: TGCGCCAGCAGCTCCCTTCTAGCGCAAGAGACCCAGTACTTC
CDR3 protein: CASSSLLAQETQYF

D gene: TRBD2
V gene: TRBV7-3
clone size: NA
J gene: TRBJ2-5
CDR3 DNA: TGTGCCAGCAGCTTAGGACTAGCGGGAGACCGCGAAGAGACCCAGTACTTC
CDR3 protein: CASSLGLAGDREETQYF

D gene: NA
V gene: TRBV7-9
clone size: NA
J gene: TRBJ1-1
CDR3 DNA: TGTGCCGGGACGTTCCAAAAGAACACTGAAGCTTTCTTT
CDR3 protein: CAGTFQKNTEAFF

D gene: TRBD2
V gene: TRBV9
clone size: NA
J gene: TRBJ2-7
CDR3 DNA: TGTGCCAGCAGCCCCGCCGGGACTAGCGACCGGGAGGGGTACGAGCAGTACTTC
CDR3 protein: CASSPAGTSDREGYEQYF

D gene: NA
V gene: TRBV9
clone size: NA
J gene: TRBJ1-2
CDR3 DNA: TGTGCCAGCAGCGTAGAGCCAGGGACTCCTAACTATGGCTACACCTTC
CDR3 protein: CASSVEPGTPNYGYTF

D gene: TRBD1
V gene: TRBV7-2
clone size: NA
J gene: TRBJ1-4
CDR3 DNA: TGTGCCAGCAGCTTAGACAGGGGTAATGAAAAACTGTTTTTT
CDR3 protein: CASSLDRGNEKLFF